The 8 T cell receptor beta chains below were found in one sample sequenced in a study of blood T cell repertoires in COVID-19 (dated by TCRdb to the early 2020s). Receptors were amplified or captured by the immunoSEQ multiplex PCR assay. Drawn from immuneACCESS, this table holds only the in-frame rearrangements with V and J called that TCRdb kept. Clones are partly lost; checked studies trace under half to an unresolved V gene and leave the rest unexplained. Recorded for this sample are 450,000 or so clones; 70% to 90% of them occurred a single time. More than 0.7% of the sample belongs to the ten largest clones. The sequenced material came from peripheral blood. The origin of the receptors is a man between 18 and 35 years old with COVID-19, enrolled during active disease.

The rearrangement uses TRBV2 and TRBJ2-2, with D maybe TRBD1 (6 bases). The CDR3 has 14 residues. Trimming pared 5 bases from V and 5 bases from J, leaving 12 bases between. Germline CDR1 is SNHLY and CDR2 is FYNNEI. CDR3 sequence: CASSSNRDTGELFF. In DNA, the CDR3 is TGTGCCAGCAGTTCAAACAGGGATACCGGGGAGCTGTTTTTT.

The V gene is TRBV30, the J gene TRBJ1-6; D remains unclear. V lost 2 bases and J lost 7, with 6 bases in between. The CDR3 loop spans 12 amino acids. Germline assignment: CDR1 GTSNPN and CDR2 SVGIG (reference sequence). This chain's CDR3 is CAWSFQNSPLHF. CDR3 sequence (DNA): TGTGCCTGGAGTTTCCAGAATTCACCCCTCCACTTT. The full variable domain, rest sourced from reference TRBV30 and TRBJ1-6, is SQTIHQWPATLVQPVGSPLSLECTVEGTSNPNLYWYRQAAGRGLQLLFYSVGIGQISSEVPQNLSASRPQDRQFILSSKKLLLSDSGFYLCAWSFQNSPLHFGNGTRLTVT.

The chain couples TRBV27 to TRBJ1-1; 10 positions match TRBD1. This CDR3 comprises 17 residues. V lost 5 bases to trimming and J lost 1 base; unmatched junction nucleotides: 10. Germline assignment: CDR1 MNHEY and CDR2 SMNVEV (reference sequence). The CDR3 DNA follows: TGTGCCAGCAGTGAATGGACAGGGGGTCCAGGGAACACTGAAGCTTTCTTT. The encoded protein is CASSEWTGGPGNTEAFF.

The chain uses TRBV18 and TRBJ2-5; TRBD1 is a possible D gene (6 bases). Germline lookup yields CDR1 KGHSH and CDR2 LQKENI. V dropped 2 bases and J dropped 4 bases, with 14 bases sitting between them. The CDR3 length is 15 residues. The CDR3: CASSPAQGRGETQYF. For the CDR3, the DNA is TGTGCCAGCTCACCAGCCCAGGGGCGAGGAGAGACCCAGTACTTC.

The CDR3 nucleotides read TGTGCCAGCAGACCTAGCCCGAACACTGAAGCTTTCTTT. It translates to CASRPSPNTEAFF. The V and J genes are TRBV2 and TRBJ1-1; no clear D. V gave up 6 bases and J gave up 1 base, with 9 bases separating them. The CDR3 runs 13 residues. The germline gives CDR1 SNHLY, CDR2 FYNNEI.

The V gene is TRBV3-1 (or the pseudogene TRBV3-2), the J gene TRBJ2-7; 8 nucleotides line up with TRBD2. Germline V gives CDR1 LGHDT, CDR2 YNNKEL (reference sequence). V dropped 1 base and J dropped 2; count of bases not matched to a gene: 7. This CDR3 is 16 amino acids long. The DNA for the CDR3 is TGTGCCAGCAGCCAAGCGGGAGGGCCTGGTACCTACGAGCAGTACTTC. Translation gives CASSQAGGPGTYEQYF.

This chain links TRBV24-1 with TRBJ1-2, with D possibly TRBD1 on 5 matching bases. The CDR3 extends over 12 amino acids. CDR1 and CDR2 (germline): KGHDR, SFDVKD. V dropped 9 bases and J dropped 6 bases, with 13 bases sitting between them. The CDR3, as DNA: TGTGCCACCGGGGGGACTCACGATGGCTACACCTTC. This codes for CATGGTHDGYTF.

V is TRBV18 and J is TRBJ1-4, with unresolved D. The V and J ends lost 2 bases and 0 bases respectively, with 7 bases between them. The CDR3 has 15 residues. The V gene's germline CDR1 is KGHSH and CDR2 LQKENI. The CDR3 nucleotides read TGTGCCAGCTCACCAGGCGAGGCAACTAATGAAAAACTGTTTTTT. Amino acids: CASSPGEATNEKLFF. Variable domain in full (rest from reference TRBV18 and TRBJ1-4): NAGVMQNPRHLVRRRGQEARLRCSPMKGHSHVYWYRQLPEEGLKFMVYLQKENIIDESGMPKERFSAEFPKEGPSILRIQQVVRGDSAAYFCASSPGEATNEKLFFGSGTQLSVL.